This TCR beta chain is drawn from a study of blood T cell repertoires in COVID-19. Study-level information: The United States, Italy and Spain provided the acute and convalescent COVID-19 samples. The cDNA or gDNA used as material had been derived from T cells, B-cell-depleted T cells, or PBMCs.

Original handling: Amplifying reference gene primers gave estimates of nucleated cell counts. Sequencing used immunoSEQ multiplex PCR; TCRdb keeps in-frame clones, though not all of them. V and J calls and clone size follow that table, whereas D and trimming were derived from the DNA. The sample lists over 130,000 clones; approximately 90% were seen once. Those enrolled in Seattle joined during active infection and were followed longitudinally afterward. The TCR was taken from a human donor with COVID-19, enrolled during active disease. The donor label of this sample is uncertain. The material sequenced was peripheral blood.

CDR3 region: CASSRSGMGEKLFF. The CDR3 DNA reads as TGTGCCAGCAGCCGTTCAGGGATGGGGGAAAAACTGTTTTTT. The rearrangement joins TRBV7-2 to TRBJ1-4; tentatively, D is TRBD1 (5 bases). V dropped 5 bases and J dropped 8 bases, with 15 bases sitting between them. Germline CDR1 and CDR2: SGHTA and FQGNSA. The CDR3 has 14 residues.